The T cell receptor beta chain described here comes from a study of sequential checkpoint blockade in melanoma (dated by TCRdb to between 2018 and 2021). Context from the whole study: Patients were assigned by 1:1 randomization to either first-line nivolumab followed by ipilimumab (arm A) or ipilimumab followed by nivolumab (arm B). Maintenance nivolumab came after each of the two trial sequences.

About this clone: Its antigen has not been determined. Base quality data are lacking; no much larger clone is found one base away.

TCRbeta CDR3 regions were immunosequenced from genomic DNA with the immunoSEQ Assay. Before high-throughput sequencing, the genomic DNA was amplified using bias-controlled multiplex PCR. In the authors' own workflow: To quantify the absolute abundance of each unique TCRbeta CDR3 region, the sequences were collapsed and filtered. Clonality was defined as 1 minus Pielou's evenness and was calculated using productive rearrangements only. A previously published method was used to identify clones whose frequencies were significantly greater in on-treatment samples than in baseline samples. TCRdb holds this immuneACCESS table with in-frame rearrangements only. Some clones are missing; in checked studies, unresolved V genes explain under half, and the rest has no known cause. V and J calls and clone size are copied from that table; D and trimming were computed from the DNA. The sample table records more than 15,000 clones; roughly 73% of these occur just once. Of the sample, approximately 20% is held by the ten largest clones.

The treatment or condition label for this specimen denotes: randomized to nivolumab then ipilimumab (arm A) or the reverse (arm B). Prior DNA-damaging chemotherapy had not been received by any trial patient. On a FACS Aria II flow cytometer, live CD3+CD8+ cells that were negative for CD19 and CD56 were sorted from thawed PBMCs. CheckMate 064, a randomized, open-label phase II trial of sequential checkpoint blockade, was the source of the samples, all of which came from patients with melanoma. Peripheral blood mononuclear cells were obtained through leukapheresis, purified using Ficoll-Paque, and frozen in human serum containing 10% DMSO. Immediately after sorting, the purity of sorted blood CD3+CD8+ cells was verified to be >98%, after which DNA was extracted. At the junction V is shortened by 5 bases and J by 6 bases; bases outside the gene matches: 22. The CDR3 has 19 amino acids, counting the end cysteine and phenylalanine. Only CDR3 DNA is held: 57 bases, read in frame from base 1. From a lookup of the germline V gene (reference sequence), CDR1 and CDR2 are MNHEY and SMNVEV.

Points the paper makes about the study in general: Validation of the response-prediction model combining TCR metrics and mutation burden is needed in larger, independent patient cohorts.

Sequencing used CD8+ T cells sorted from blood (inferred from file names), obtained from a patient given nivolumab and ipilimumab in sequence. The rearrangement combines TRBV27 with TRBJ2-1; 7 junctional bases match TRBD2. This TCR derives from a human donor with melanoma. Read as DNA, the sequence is TGTGCCAGCAGTGGCTACAGACCCGGCGCTAGCGGAAACTCCAATGAGCAGTTCTTC. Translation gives CASSGYRPGASGNSNEQFF.